This TCR beta chain appears in the sequencing data of a study of cytomegalovirus exposure and HLA in healthy donors. Concerning this clone itself: What it recognizes is unknown.

PCR employed 60 Vbeta and 13 Jbeta primers. TCRdb's copy holds only in-frame clones and misses some; the assay was immunoSEQ multiplex PCR. The sample has 90,000 to 100,000 clones, about 72% seen once; the top ten hold over 15%. General study findings and limits: CMV serostatus was the sole immune exposure information available. The likely origin of a cluster of highly shared sequence variants was a sequencing artifact.

V was clipped by 5 bases and J by 6 bases, with 10 bases between them. The CDR3 is made up of 13 amino acids. Germline V gene data show CDR1 as MGHDK and CDR2 as SYGVNS. The chain joins TRBV25-1 to TRBJ2-2; tentative D call: TRBD1 (6 bases). The TCR originated in a woman aged 55-70 years in good health and CMV-seropositive. The specimen was PBMCs. CDR3 coding DNA: TGTGCCAGCAGTCTACAGGGCTCCGGGGAGCTGTTTTTT. It specifies CASSLQGSGELFF.